The next 30 T cell receptor beta chains were all read from a single sample in a study of blood T cells in healthy people across ages. PCR was performed a second time for roughly 7 to 12 cycles using a sample-barcoded 5' primer and a J-beta primer mix. TCRdb independently ran MiXCR on the 5' RACE reads; one entry per CDR3 protein. The repertoire holds roughly 860,000 distinct CDR3 sequences, around two thirds seen once, with around a quarter in the top ten. Sequencing used blood. The receptors come from a man younger than 45 in good health.

V and J are TRBV20-1 and TRBJ2-3, with 10 bases lining up with TRBD2. Germline V CDR1 and CDR2: DFQATT, SNEGSKA (reference sequence). Germline trimming cut 1 base from V and 3 bases from J; bases unmatched to any gene: 13. The CDR3 covers 18 residues. The CDR3 here is CSARAPPSGGAGTDTQYF. The CDR3 region has the DNA TGCAGTGCTAGAGCTCCCCCCAGCGGGGGGGCCGGGACAGATACGCAGTATTTT.

The rearrangement uses TRBV11-2 and TRBJ1-1; D remains ambiguous. With 2 bases removed from V and 2 bases from J, the gap between germline ends came to 9 bases. Germline V gene data show CDR1 as SGHAT and CDR2 as FQNNGV. The CDR3 is 14 residues long. CDR3 protein: CASSLNVGNTEAFF. In DNA, the CDR3 is TGTGCCAGCAGCTTAAACGTGGGTAACACTGAAGCTTTCTTT.

The V call is TRBV5-4, the J call TRBJ2-5; 8 nucleotides agree with TRBD1. Near its end, the DNA agrees better with TRBJ2-7, so the J call may be wrong. The CDR3 length is 14 residues. In germline, CDR1 is SGHNT, CDR2 YYREEE (reference sequence). The CDR3 DNA reads as TGTGCCAGCAGCTTGGGGACAGGGTTAAACGAGCAGTACTTC. It specifies CASSLGTGLNEQYF.

This clonotype was seen a few times. The chain combines TRBV20-1 with TRBJ2-1, with TRBD2 identical over 9 bases. The CDR3 is 14 amino acids. J gave up 4 bases and V 2 bases, and 3 bases lay outside the gene matches. Germline V gene sequence: CDR1 DFQATT, CDR2 SNEGSKA (reference sequence). The CDR3 DNA follows: TGCAGTGCTAGACGACTAGCGGAATACAATGAGCAGTTCTTC. Translation: CSARRLAEYNEQFF.

This clonotype has a handful of counts. The chain employs TRBV4-2 and TRBJ2-5; 8 bases line up with TRBD1. The CDR3 consists of 16 residues. Germline V CDR1 and CDR2: LGHNA, YNFKEQ. The V segment lost 2 bases and the J segment 4 bases; nucleotides outside the gene matches: 9. The CDR3 region has the DNA TGTGCCAGCAGCCAAATTGGACAGGGAGCCCCAGAGACCCAGTACTTC. Residues: CASSQIGQGAPETQYF.

The chain has TRBV20-1 and TRBJ2-3; D possibly matches TRBD1 or TRBD2 (5 bases each). Germline V gives CDR1 DFQATT, CDR2 SNEGSKA (reference sequence). This CDR3 contains 15 residues. Trimming took off 6 bases at V and 0 bases at J, with 16 bases between the two ends. CDR3 residues: CSATNPWDSTDTQYF. The CDR3 DNA reads TGCAGTGCAACAAACCCATGGGACAGCACAGATACGCAGTATTTT.

The chain joins TRBV2 to TRBJ1-1; TRBD1 matches 11 bases. The CDR3 sequence is 16 residues long. Germline V gene sequence: CDR1 SNHLY, CDR2 FYNNEI. V lost 10 bases to trimming and J lost 5 bases; unmatched junction nucleotides: 15. In DNA, the CDR3 is TGTGCCAACCCTCAAGGACAGGGGGCGCATACGACTGAAGCTTTCTTT. This sequence encodes CANPQGQGAHTTEAFF.

The sample holds a few counts of this clonotype. The chain uses TRBV5-8 and TRBJ2-7; D ambiguous. Trimming cost V 3 bases and J 9 bases, with 7 bases left between them. This CDR3 is 10 amino acids long. The V gene's germline CDR1 is SGHTS and CDR2 YDEGEE. The CDR3 protein is CASSSLGQYF. The CDR3 DNA reads TGTGCCAGCAGCTCCCTCGGGCAGTACTTC.

The chain links TRBV4-3 to TRBJ2-3; 7 bases fit TRBD2. J gave up 7 bases and V 4 bases, and 14 bases lay outside the gene matches. Germline CDR1 and CDR2: LGHNA and YSLEER. The CDR3 extends over 16 amino acids. CDR3 loop: CASSRILPGRTNTQYF. The DNA of the CDR3 is TGCGCCAGCAGCCGCATATTGCCCGGGAGGACGAATACGCAGTATTTT.

The chain is built from TRBV20-1 and TRBJ2-1; no clear D. The CDR3 spans 14 residues. Germline-derived CDR1 and CDR2 are DFQATT and SNEGSKA (reference sequence). CDR3 region: CSHSVLASYNEQFF. The CDR3 DNA sequence: TGCAGCCATTCGGTATTAGCCTCCTACAATGAGCAGTTCTTC.

This clonotype was detected a few times. The chain joins TRBV7-2 to TRBJ2-3, with TRBD1 matching over 7 bases. CDR1 and CDR2 from the germline V gene are SGHTA and FQGNSA. This CDR3 contains 12 residues. The trim removed 2 bases at V and 8 bases at J, leaving 1 base unmatched. DNA for the CDR3: TGTGCCAGCAGCTTACCAGGGGGTACGCAGTATTTT. It is translated as CASSLPGGTQYF.

The chain employs TRBV7-9 and TRBJ2-7; TRBD2 is a possible D gene (6 bases). V dropped 5 bases and J dropped 4 bases, with 18 bases sitting between them. CDR1 SEHNR and CDR2 FQNEAQ come from the germline V gene (reference sequence). CDR3 length: 15 residues. The CDR3 sequence: CASSPEGGERYEQYF. The CDR3 DNA reads as TGTGCCAGCAGCCCAGAGGGCGGGGAACGGTACGAGCAGTACTTC.

V usage is TRBV7-9 and J usage is TRBJ2-7; D is tentatively TRBD1 or TRBD2 (5 bases each). CDR1 and CDR2 (germline): SEHNR, FQNEAQ (reference sequence). CDR3 length equals 15 residues. The V and J ends lost 3 bases and 6 bases respectively, with 18 bases between them. The CDR3 coding sequence is TGTGCCAGCAGCTTTGTCCTTGAGGGGAAGAGCGAGCAGTACTTC. Its protein is CASSFVLEGKSEQYF.

The chain is built from TRBV20-1 and TRBJ2-7, with 10 bases lining up with TRBD1. This CDR3 spans 14 amino acids. Trimming at V came to 2 bases and at J to 7 bases, leaving 8 bases not matched to a gene. Germline-derived CDR1 and CDR2 are DFQATT and SNEGSKA (reference sequence). The CDR3 spells CSARMGQGIDEQYF. DNA for the CDR3: TGCAGTGCTAGAATGGGACAGGGGATTGATGAGCAGTACTTC.

The rearrangement joins TRBV15 to TRBJ2-1; 10 bases align to TRBD1. Per germline, CDR1 LNHNV and CDR2 YYDKDF (reference sequence). The length of the CDR3 is 17 residues. With V trimmed by 0 bases and J by 2 bases, 4 bases remained unmatched. CDR3 nucleotide sequence: TGTGCCACCAGCAGAGAATCCGGACAGGGGGCCTACAATGAGCAGTTCTTC. It specifies CATSRESGQGAYNEQFF.

V usage is TRBV28 and J usage is TRBJ1-6; TRBD1 matches 7 bases. From germline, CDR1 is MDHEN and CDR2 SYDVKM. V lost 6 bases, J lost 5 bases, and 7 bases stayed unmatched. This CDR3 has 15 residues. The CDR3 protein is CASSPFDRDNSPLHF. DNA for the CDR3: TGTGCCAGCAGCCCTTTCGACAGGGATAATTCACCCCTCCACTTT.

The table lists this clonotype with a count of one. V and J are TRBV7-9 and TRBJ2-1; weak D call: TRBD1 (6 bases). From germline, CDR1 is SEHNR and CDR2 FQNEAQ (reference sequence). This CDR3 contains 15 residues. The V gene lost 5 bases and the J gene lost 3 bases, with 14 bases spanning the gap. This CDR3 is CASSPRTAYYNEQFF. The CDR3 DNA reads TGTGCCAGCAGCCCGCGGACAGCGTACTACAATGAGCAGTTCTTC.

V gene TRBV28 combines with J gene TRBJ2-3; D might be TRBD2 (5 bases). Germline CDR1 reads MDHEN; CDR2 reads SYDVKM. Trimming removed 2 bases at V and 4 bases at J, with 7 bases between. CDR3 length: 13 amino acids. CDR3 sequence: CASSLLGADTQYF. In DNA, the CDR3 is TGTGCCAGCAGTTTACTCGGGGCAGATACGCAGTATTTT.

This clonotype was detected ten times or more. The rearrangement uses TRBV7-2 and TRBJ1-4; D not certain. The CDR3 length is 14 residues. Germline assignment: CDR1 SGHTA and CDR2 FQGNSA. The V and J ends lost 6 bases and 0 bases respectively, with 8 bases between them. The CDR3 is CASSPGATNEKLFF. DNA of the CDR3: TGTGCCAGCAGTCCGGGAGCAACTAATGAAAAACTGTTTTTT. The entire variable domain, with the rest obtained from reference TRBV7-2 and TRBJ1-4, is as follows: GAGVSQSPSNKVTEKGKDVELRCDPISGHTALYWYRQSLGQGLEFLIYFQGNSAPDKSGLPSDRFSAERTGGSVSTLTIQRTQQEDSAVYLCASSPGATNEKLFFGSGTQLSVL.

This chain joins TRBV6-5 and TRBJ1-6; 9 bases line up with TRBD1. The junction had 8 bases not matched to a gene; V was cut back by 5 bases and J by 12 bases. The CDR3 consists of 14 residues. The germline CDR1 and CDR2 sequences are MNHEY and SVGAGI. In nucleotides, the CDR3 is TGTGCCAGCAGTAAGGGGACAGGGAGTTTACCCCTCCACTTT. As protein: CASSKGTGSLPLHF.

This clonotype appeared a few times. The rearrangement joins TRBV27 to TRBJ1-4; D gene uncertain. This CDR3 region has 13 residues. The germline V gene encodes CDR1 MNHEY and CDR2 SMNVEV (reference sequence). With 6 bases removed from V and 5 bases from J, the gap between germline ends came to 10 bases. This CDR3 reads CASSGSLNEKLFF. The CDR3 bases are TGTGCCAGCAGCGGGTCCTTAAATGAAAAACTGTTTTTT.

The rearrangement joins TRBV3-1 to TRBJ2-1; 8 bases are a match to TRBD1. J lost 7 bases, V lost 3 bases, and 5 bases had no gene match. Germline CDR1 and CDR2: LGHDT and YNNKEL (reference sequence). The CDR3 has 14 residues. The CDR3 loop is CASSHAGTGNEQFF. The CDR3 nucleotides are TGTGCCAGCAGCCATGCCGGGACAGGTAATGAGCAGTTCTTC.

The gene calls are TRBV7-2 and TRBJ2-7; TRBD1 aligns across 8 bases. This CDR3 contains 12 residues. CDR1 is SGHTA and CDR2 is FQGNSA in the germline V gene. J lost 5 bases, V lost 7 bases, and 4 bases had no gene match. CDR3 sequence: CASTGQGNEQYF. CDR3 DNA sequence: TGTGCCAGCACCGGACAGGGAAACGAGCAGTACTTC.

The genes are TRBV10-3 and TRBJ2-4; no firm D call. Matching the DNA end better, TRBJ2-5 makes the J call doubtful. The CDR3 contains 17 residues. CDR1 ENHRY and CDR2 SYGVKD come from the germline V gene. The CDR3 here is CAISEPDLQSPPGTQYF. The DNA of the CDR3 is TGTGCCATCAGTGAACCGGACCTTCAGTCCCCGCCAGGGACCCAGTACTTC.

The genes are TRBV29-1 and TRBJ2-2; 8 nucleotides line up with TRBD1. Germline CDR1 is SQVTM and CDR2 is ANQGSEA. V gave up 6 bases and J gave up 0 bases; unmatched junction bases: 3. This CDR3 is built from 14 residues. The CDR3 sequence is CSVKQGANTGELFF. CDR3 coding DNA: TGCAGCGTAAAACAGGGGGCGAACACCGGGGAGCTGTTTTTT.

The chain recombines TRBV9 with TRBJ2-5; no clear D gene. Trimming removed 3 bases at V and 2 bases at J, with 14 bases between. Germline assignment: CDR1 SGDLS and CDR2 YYNGEE. This CDR3 is built from 15 residues. The CDR3 sequence: CASSARGMDQETQYF. CDR3 coding DNA: TGTGCCAGCAGCGCGAGAGGCATGGATCAAGAGACCCAGTACTTC.

The chain combines TRBV12-3 or TRBV12-4 with TRBJ2-4; D possibly corresponds to TRBD1 (6 bases). V was cut by 7 bases and J by 8 bases, with 12 bases left in between. The CDR3 loop spans 12 amino acids. In DNA form, the CDR3 reads TGTGCCAGCAACACACAGGGTGACATTCAGTACTTC. Protein product: CASNTQGDIQYF.

The chain is built from TRBV28 and TRBJ2-7; 9 bases line up with TRBD2. V gave up 5 bases and J gave up 0 bases; unmatched junction bases: 8. Germline V gene data show CDR1 as MDHEN and CDR2 as SYDVKM. The CDR3 is 16 residues long. DNA of the CDR3: TGTGCCAGCAGTCGACCAAGCGGGGGGAGCTCCTACGAGCAGTACTTC. Translated: CASSRPSGGSSYEQYF.

The CDR3 loop reads CASKRTGGNQPQHF. As DNA, the CDR3 is TGTGCCAGCAAGAGGACAGGCGGAAATCAGCCCCAGCATTTT. The chain couples TRBV27 to TRBJ1-5; 7 bases agree with TRBD1. This CDR3 has 14 residues. The ends lost 7 bases at V and 4 bases at J; junction bases unmatched: 7. Per the germline V gene, CDR1 is MNHEY and CDR2 is SMNVEV (reference sequence).

CDR3: CASSRGTGSYNEQFF. CDR3 coding DNA: TGTGCCAGCAGCCGCGGGACAGGGTCCTACAATGAGCAGTTCTTC. This chain links TRBV5-6 with TRBJ2-1, with 9 nucleotides matching TRBD1. The CDR3 totals 15 residues. V gave up 4 bases and J gave up 1 base; unmatched junction bases: 3. Looked up from germline, CDR1 is SGHDT and CDR2 is YYEEEE.